This is a list of T cell receptor beta chains from one sample in a study of T cell responses to AZD1222 COVID-19 vaccine. The protocol was immunoSEQ multiplex PCR, while the TCRdb copy is restricted to in-frame clones and leaves out a portion. The profile shows some 58,000 clones, around 80% of them singletons. The input for sequencing was peripheral blood, taken 28 days after the second AZD1222 dose. These receptors originate from an adult who received the AZD1222 COVID-19 vaccine. Both conserved end residues are part of each CDR3. The D gene is left open where the match is weak. For some rows the clone size is stated as once, few or many, or as a class when expanded; others skip it.

j_call: TRBJ1-1
v_call: TRBV28
d_call: .
clone_size: .
cdr3_aa: CASSFSGVGTEAFF
cdr3_nt: TGTGCCAGCAGTTTCTCGGGGGTGGGTACTGAAGCTTTCTTT

j_call: TRBJ1-4
v_call: TRBV18
d_call: .
clone_size: .
cdr3_aa: CASSPSAEHAKLFF
cdr3_nt: TGTGCCAGCTCACCATCGGCAGAACATGCCAAACTGTTTTTT

j_call: TRBJ2-5
v_call: TRBV10-1
d_call: .
clone_size: once
cdr3_aa: CASSGWEEETQYF
cdr3_nt: TGCGCCAGCAGTGGCTGGGAGGAAGAGACCCAGTACTTC

j_call: TRBJ1-4
v_call: TRBV18
d_call: .
clone_size: .
cdr3_aa: CASSPFGSFNEKLFF
cdr3_nt: TGTGCCAGCTCACCTTTCGGGTCCTTTAATGAAAAACTGTTTTTT

j_call: TRBJ2-2
v_call: TRBV4-2
d_call: TRBD1
clone_size: .
cdr3_aa: CASSYGQGETGELFF
cdr3_nt: TGTGCCAGCAGCTACGGACAGGGGGAAACCGGGGAGCTGTTTTTT

j_call: TRBJ2-5
v_call: TRBV6-6
d_call: .
clone_size: .
cdr3_aa: CASIPRPPGRETQYF
cdr3_nt: TGTGCCAGCATCCCTAGACCGCCAGGCCGGGAGACCCAGTACTTC

j_call: TRBJ1-4
v_call: TRBV5-1
d_call: TRBD1
clone_size: .
cdr3_aa: CASSYTGGEGEKLFF
cdr3_nt: TGCGCCAGCAGCTATACAGGGGGCGAGGGTGAAAAACTGTTTTTT

j_call: TRBJ2-5
v_call: TRBV12-3/TRBV12-4
d_call: .
clone_size: .
cdr3_aa: CASSPTGETQYF
cdr3_nt: TGTGCCAGCAGTCCGACAGGAGAGACCCAGTACTTC

j_call: TRBJ2-2
v_call: TRBV5-1
d_call: TRBD1
clone_size: .
cdr3_aa: CASSGTGAMNTGELFF
cdr3_nt: TGCGCCAGCAGCGGGACAGGGGCGATGAACACCGGGGAGCTGTTTTTT

j_call: TRBJ2-1
v_call: TRBV19
d_call: .
clone_size: .
cdr3_aa: CASSIRGAVYNEQFF
cdr3_nt: TGTGCCAGTAGTATCAGGGGGGCTGTCTACAATGAGCAGTTCTTC

j_call: TRBJ2-7
v_call: TRBV28
d_call: .
clone_size: .
cdr3_aa: CASSLLVVSGSTGYEQYF
cdr3_nt: TGTGCCAGCAGTTTACTGGTTGTCAGTGGATCCACAGGATACGAGCAGTACTTC

j_call: TRBJ2-5
v_call: TRBV15
d_call: .
clone_size: .
cdr3_aa: CATSRDLLPQETQYF
cdr3_nt: TGTGCCACCAGCAGAGATCTCCTTCCACAAGAGACCCAGTACTTC

j_call: TRBJ1-3
v_call: TRBV7-2
d_call: .
clone_size: .
cdr3_aa: CASSLGREAGNTIYF
cdr3_nt: TGTGCCAGCAGCTTAGGCAGGGAGGCTGGAAACACCATATATTTT

j_call: TRBJ2-1
v_call: TRBV5-1
d_call: .
clone_size: .
cdr3_aa: CASSLGAAGYNEQFF
cdr3_nt: TGCGCCAGCAGCTTGGGTGCAGCGGGCTACAATGAGCAGTTCTTC

j_call: TRBJ1-5
v_call: TRBV5-5
d_call: .
clone_size: once
cdr3_aa: CASSLEWDSLSFGNQPQHF
cdr3_nt: TGTGCCAGCAGCTTGGAATGGGACTCGCTCTCTTTTGGCAATCAGCCCCAGCATTTT

j_call: TRBJ2-5
v_call: TRBV10-2
d_call: TRBD2
clone_size: .
cdr3_aa: CASSESSTSGRARGETQYF
cdr3_nt: TGCGCCAGCAGTGAGTCCTCGACTAGCGGGAGGGCCCGGGGGGAGACCCAGTACTTC

j_call: TRBJ1-3
v_call: TRBV6-1
d_call: .
clone_size: once
cdr3_aa: CASSEAGAGNTIYF
cdr3_nt: TGTGCCAGCAGTGAAGCTGGCGCTGGAAACACCATATATTTT

j_call: TRBJ1-1
v_call: TRBV18
d_call: .
clone_size: .
cdr3_aa: CASSQQGSNTEAFF
cdr3_nt: TGTGCCAGCTCTCAACAGGGTTCGAACACTGAAGCTTTCTTT

j_call: TRBJ1-1
v_call: TRBV4-1
d_call: .
clone_size: once
cdr3_aa: CASSLHGGGTDTEAFF
cdr3_nt: TGCGCCAGCAGCCTCCATGGGGGCGGTACGGATACTGAAGCTTTCTTT

j_call: TRBJ2-5
v_call: TRBV3-1/TRBV3-2
d_call: TRBD2
clone_size: .
cdr3_aa: CASSHRLAGGFETQYF
cdr3_nt: TGTGCCAGCAGCCACCGCCTGGCGGGAGGGTTTGAGACCCAGTACTTC

j_call: TRBJ1-1
v_call: TRBV6-5
d_call: .
clone_size: .
cdr3_aa: CASKLIQAQNTEAFF
cdr3_nt: TGTGCCAGCAAACTTATACAGGCTCAGAACACTGAAGCTTTCTTT

j_call: TRBJ2-1
v_call: TRBV4-1
d_call: TRBD2
clone_size: .
cdr3_aa: CASSQDSGGPNEQFF
cdr3_nt: TGCGCCAGCAGCCAAGATAGCGGGGGTCCCAATGAGCAGTTCTTC

j_call: TRBJ1-1
v_call: TRBV5-6
d_call: .
clone_size: once
cdr3_aa: CASRRLVAYAEAFF
cdr3_nt: TGTGCCAGCAGGCGGTTGGTGGCGTACGCTGAAGCTTTCTTT

j_call: TRBJ2-5
v_call: TRBV11-2
d_call: .
clone_size: .
cdr3_aa: CASSPNLGGQETQYF
cdr3_nt: TGTGCCAGCAGCCCAAACCTCGGGGGACAAGAGACCCAGTACTTC